These 20 T cell receptor beta chains were all obtained from the same sample, sequenced in a study of early T cells in non-severe SARS-CoV-2 infection. One entry per CDR3 protein, called by TCRdb with MiXCR from the 5' RACE reads. Of approximately 70,000 distinct CDR3 sequences listed, about 5% are singletons. The source material was whole blood, sampled at baseline. These receptors originate from an adult who was a healthcare worker with PCR-confirmed SARS-CoV-2 infection or an uninfected control (not recorded which).

This clonotype has a count of ten or more. The genes are TRBV20-1 and TRBJ2-7; 14 bases fit TRBD2. V lost 7 bases to trimming and J lost 4 bases; unmatched junction nucleotides: 9. The CDR3 loop spans 15 amino acids. The germline gives CDR1 DFQATT, CDR2 SNEGSKA (reference sequence). The chain's CDR3 is CSGLQGTSGRYEQYF. As DNA, the CDR3 is TGCAGTGGCCTGCAGGGGACTAGCGGGAGATACGAGCAGTACTTC.

This clonotype was detected many times. The CDR3 region has the DNA TGTGCCAGCAGCGTAGATGGCGGACAGGGGTATGGCTACACCTTC. Its translation: CASSVDGGQGYGYTF. J is TRBJ1-2 and V is TRBV9; 9 nucleotides match TRBD1. The CDR3 is made up of 15 amino acids. Per germline, CDR1 SGDLS and CDR2 YYNGEE. V trimming: 0 bases; J trimming: 5 bases; junction bases outside the gene matches: 5.

There are a few counts of this clonotype. The chain carries TRBV7-7 and TRBJ2-2; D may be TRBD1 (6 bases). CDR1 and CDR2 from the germline V gene are SSHAT and FNYEAQ (reference sequence). V was shortened by 0 bases and J by 5 bases, with 13 bases between the two germline ends. The CDR3 is 16 amino acids. DNA of the CDR3: TGTGCCAGCAGCTTAGCGGGGGCGATGAGGACCGGGGAGCTGTTTTTT. It is translated as CASSLAGAMRTGELFF.

This clonotype has more than one count but fewer than ten. The chain is built from TRBV4-1 and TRBJ1-2; possibly TRBD1 for D (5 bases). The CDR3 has 16 amino acids. Trimming shortened V by 1 base and J by 4 bases, and 16 bases separated the two germline ends. The germline CDR1 and CDR2 sequences are MGHRA and YSYEKL. CDR3 nucleotide sequence: TGCGCCAGCAGCCAAGGACGACAGACTCACCCCTATGGCTACACCTTC. Protein product: CASSQGRQTHPYGYTF.

V and J are TRBV20-1 and TRBJ2-5; unclear D gene. Germline lookup yields CDR1 DFQATT and CDR2 SNEGSKA (reference sequence). The length of the CDR3 is 15 residues. Deletions cut 3 bases from V and 1 base from J, with 15 bases between. The CDR3 region has the DNA TGCAGTGCTAGGAGAGGTGATGATATCCAAGAGACCCAGTACTTC. Amino acid sequence: CSARRGDDIQETQYF.

There are a few counts of this clonotype. This chain uses TRBV11-3 with TRBJ2-1; perhaps D is TRBD1 or TRBD2 (5 bases each). CDR1 is SGHNT, CDR2 YENEEA, per germline. The CDR3 extends over 17 amino acids. Trimming pared 1 base from V and 9 bases from J, leaving 22 bases between. The CDR3 spells CASSLGGSTGLRAEQFF. CDR3 sequence (DNA): TGTGCCAGCAGCTTAGGAGGGTCCACGGGGCTTCGCGCTGAGCAGTTCTTC.

This clonotype was seen many times. This chain joins TRBV18 and TRBJ1-5; TRBD1 might be the D (5 bases). The CDR3 runs to 13 residues. The germline V gene encodes CDR1 KGHSH and CDR2 LQKENI. Trimming took 3 bases from V and 8 from J, leaving 11 bases between them. CDR3 amino acids: CASSPGGYEPQHF. In DNA form, the CDR3 reads TGTGCCAGCTCACCGGGGGGGTACGAGCCCCAGCATTTT.

This clonotype was seen only a few times. V is TRBV29-1 and J is TRBJ1-2; unclear D gene. The CDR3 is 12 residues long. Looked up from germline, CDR1 is SQVTM and CDR2 is ANQGSEA. The V end was cut by 5 bases, the J end by 3 bases, with 10 bases between. The CDR3 here is CSVLRQDYGYTF. CDR3 DNA: TGCAGCGTTCTACGGCAGGACTATGGCTACACCTTC.

Only a few counts were recorded for this clonotype. V gene TRBV6-2 or TRBV6-3 combines with J gene TRBJ2-7, with 7 positions matching TRBD2. This CDR3 spans 13 amino acids. With V trimmed by 7 bases and J by 3 bases, 6 bases remained unmatched. The germline CDR1 and CDR2 sequences are MNHEY and SVGEGT. CDR3 in DNA: TGTGCCAGCACCCCGGGACTATACTACGAGCAGTACTTC. Its translation: CASTPGLYYEQYF.

The chain recombines TRBV2 with TRBJ1-6, with D hard to call. CDR1 SNHLY and CDR2 FYNNEI come from the germline V gene. V lost 5 bases to trimming and J lost 7 bases, with 12 bases between them. The CDR3 has 14 amino acids. Here the CDR3 reads CASSSGPGNSPLHF. The CDR3 nucleotides are TGTGCCAGCAGTTCCGGGCCCGGGAATTCACCCCTCCACTTT.

This clonotype appeared a few times. The CDR3 DNA reads as TGTGCCAGCAGCTACGGGGACAGGGACCCAGAGACCCAGTACTTC. It yields the protein CASSYGDRDPETQYF. The genes are TRBV7-9 and TRBJ2-5, with 9 bases lining up with TRBD1. Germline assignment: CDR1 SEHNR and CDR2 FQNEAQ (reference sequence). V shed 4 bases and J 4 bases; nucleotides not matched to a gene: 7. This CDR3 is 15 amino acids long.

This clonotype was seen at least ten times. The chain uses TRBV12-3 or TRBV12-4 and TRBJ1-2; D may be TRBD1 (5 bases). The CDR3 loop spans 14 amino acids. V dropped 5 bases and J dropped 6 bases, with 16 bases sitting between them. This CDR3 is CASSASTRGNGYTF. The CDR3 nucleotides read TGTGCCAGCAGTGCCTCGACTAGGGGCAATGGCTACACCTTC.

Only a few counts were recorded for this clonotype. This rearrangement joins TRBV18 to TRBJ1-1, with D possibly TRBD1 on 5 matching bases. Germline V CDR1 and CDR2: KGHSH, LQKENI. V lost 1 base, J lost 5 bases, and 11 bases lay in between. This CDR3 region has 14 residues. The CDR3 region is CASSPQTVGTEAFF. The CDR3 DNA reads as TGTGCCAGCTCACCACAGACAGTGGGAACTGAAGCTTTCTTT.

This sequence joins TRBV7-9 and TRBJ1-2; D gene unclear. V lost 2 bases and J lost 4, with 11 bases in between. Germline V gene lookup returns CDR1 SEHNR and CDR2 FQNEAQ (reference sequence). The CDR3 has 14 residues. CDR3 amino acids: CASSLLQHIYGYTF. Here the CDR3 DNA reads TGTGCCAGCAGCTTATTACAGCACATCTATGGCTACACCTTC.

This clonotype was seen ten or more times. The chain carries TRBV18 and TRBJ1-5; D is undetermined. The V gene lost 3 bases and the J gene lost 0 bases, with 0 bases spanning the gap. This CDR3 has 12 amino acids. Germline CDR1 is KGHSH and CDR2 is LQKENI. CDR3 DNA: TGTGCCAGCTCACCTAGCAATCAGCCCCAGCATTTT. It is translated as CASSPSNQPQHF.

This rearrangement joins TRBV6-6 to TRBJ1-6; D call uncertain. Looked up from germline, CDR1 is MNHNY and CDR2 is SVGAGI (reference sequence). V lost 6 bases and J lost 0, with 21 bases in between. The CDR3 loop spans 19 amino acids. The CDR3 DNA reads as TGTGCCAGCAGAGCGAAAATGGCGGGCTGGGGCTCCTATAATTCACCCCTCCACTTT. The encoded protein is CASRAKMAGWGSYNSPLHF.

This sequence joins TRBV5-1 and TRBJ1-6; D call uncertain. The CDR3 runs 14 residues. The V and J ends lost 4 bases and 14 bases respectively, with 19 bases between them. Germline V CDR1 and CDR2: SGHRS, YFSETQ. The CDR3 DNA reads as TGCGCCAGCAGCGCTTTGACGGGAACCGCGGCCCTCCACTTT. The encoded protein is CASSALTGTAALHF.

This clonotype was counted many times. The rearrangement joins TRBV7-6 to TRBJ1-6; tentative D call: TRBD1 (5 bases). The CDR3 has 14 amino acids. Per germline, CDR1 SGHVS and CDR2 FNYEAQ. V dropped 5 bases and J dropped 6 bases, with 11 bases sitting between them. CDR3: CASSAQDSNSPLHF. CDR3 sequence (DNA): TGTGCCAGCAGCGCACAGGATAGTAATTCACCCCTCCACTTT.

This clonotype was seen repeatedly, ten times or more. The gene calls are TRBV18 and TRBJ2-4; 7 nucleotides match TRBD1. The germline V gene has CDR1 KGHSH and CDR2 LQKENI. Unmatched junction bases numbered 2, after V lost 0 bases and J lost 6 bases. CDR3 length: 14 residues. As DNA, the CDR3 is TGTGCCAGCTCACCACCAACAGGGGTAAACATTCAGTACTTC. Protein: CASSPPTGVNIQYF.

This clonotype was found a few times. The rearrangement joins TRBV4-1 to TRBJ2-1; no firm D call. The germline CDR1 and CDR2 sequences are MGHRA and YSYEKL. The CDR3 has 12 amino acids. V lost 2 bases to trimming and J lost 8 bases, with 7 bases between them. CDR3 sequence: CASSQNFDEQFF. In DNA, the CDR3 is TGCGCCAGCAGCCAAAACTTCGATGAGCAGTTCTTC.